Following are 10 T cell receptor beta chains from one sample sequenced in a study of T cells in Graves' hyperthyroidism and ophthalmopathy. The source material, RNA transcripts, was used to amplify TCR beta CDR3 regions. The TCR CDR3 first-round RT-PCR relied on the HTBI primer set. TCRdb independently ran MiXCR on the multiplex PCR reads; one entry per CDR3 protein. The table records around 370,000 distinct CDR3 sequences, approximately 17% of them present only once. The specimen sequenced was blood. These TCRs come from a man aged 18 to 30 with Graves' ophthalmopathy.

This chain uses TRBV11-2 with TRBJ2-7; D is uncertain. V was trimmed by 5 bases and J by 4 bases, leaving 12 bases between them. Germline V CDR1 and CDR2: SGHAT, FQNNGV. The CDR3 runs to 13 residues. DNA of the CDR3: TGTGCCAGCAGCCCAAACCGCCGGTACGAGCAGTACTTC. Its translation: CASSPNRRYEQYF.

This clonotype has a handful of counts. This rearrangement joins TRBV15 to TRBJ1-4; D might be TRBD1 (6 bases). CDR1 is LNHNV, CDR2 YYDKDF, per germline (reference sequence). This CDR3 is 15 amino acids long. Trimming shortened V by 0 bases and J by 4 bases, and 9 bases separated the two germline ends. CDR3 protein: CATSRDGQNNEKLFF. CDR3 DNA sequence: TGTGCCACCAGCAGAGATGGACAGAATAATGAAAAACTGTTTTTT.

This clonotype was recorded a few times. The chain is built from TRBV9 and TRBJ1-2, with a weak D call TRBD1 (5 bases). The V and J ends lost 1 base and 7 bases respectively, with 11 bases between them. The V gene's germline CDR1 is SGDLS and CDR2 YYNGEE. This CDR3 region has 13 residues. The CDR3 reads CASSVSGGAGYTF. Written as DNA, the CDR3 is TGTGCCAGCAGCGTATCCGGCGGGGCTGGCTACACCTTC.

The rearrangement joins TRBV5-1 to TRBJ1-4; D remains unclear. Germline values: CDR1 SGHRS, CDR2 YFSETQ. CDR3 size: 14 residues. V lost 1 base and J 8 bases, leaving 12 bases between the germline ends. CDR3 DNA sequence: TGCGCCAGCAGCTTGAACAAGGGAGAGGAAAAACTGTTTTTT. This codes for CASSLNKGEEKLFF.

This clonotype was counted a few times. V is TRBV5-6 and J is TRBJ1-2, with 7 bases fitting TRBD1. This CDR3 spans 14 amino acids. V dropped 4 bases and J dropped 3; count of bases not matched to a gene: 6. Per germline, CDR1 SGHDT and CDR2 YYEEEE. The CDR3: CASSTRDRYYGYTF. The CDR3 DNA reads TGTGCCAGCAGCACTCGGGACAGATACTATGGCTACACCTTC.

This clonotype appeared many times. The chain carries TRBV5-1 and TRBJ1-2, with D uncertain. The V end lost 4 bases, the J end lost 8 bases, and 9 bases lay between the germline ends. Looked up from germline, CDR1 is SGHRS and CDR2 is YFSETQ. The CDR3 has 11 amino acids. CDR3 DNA: TGCGCCAGCAGCGGCCCCAGCGGCTACACCTTC. This gives the protein CASSGPSGYTF. Full variable domain (outside the CDR3, taken from reference TRBV5-1 and TRBJ1-2): KAGVTQTPRYLIKTRGQQVTLSCSPISGHRSVSWYQQTPGQGLQFLFEYFSETQRNKGNFPGRFSGRQFSNSRSEMNVSTLELGDSALYLCASSGPSGYTFGSGTRLTVV.

This clonotype was recorded many times. The V and J genes are TRBV3-1 and TRBJ2-1; weak D call: TRBD2 (6 bases). The CDR3 is 17 amino acids. V gave up 4 bases and J gave up 7 bases, with 23 bases separating them. Germline CDR1 and CDR2: LGHDT and YNNKEL (reference sequence). The CDR3 sequence: CASSPPLSEGRDNEQFF. CDR3 coding DNA: TGTGCCAGCAGCCCACCACTGTCGGAGGGAAGGGATAATGAGCAGTTCTTC.

V gene TRBV6-1 combines with J gene TRBJ1-5; D is undetermined. CDR1 is MNHNS, CDR2 SASEGT, per germline. V lost 1 base and J 8 bases, leaving 15 bases between the germline ends. The CDR3 is made up of 15 amino acids. This chain's CDR3 is CASSEGTQRIKPQHF. CDR3 DNA: TGTGCCAGCAGTGAAGGCACACAGCGGATCAAGCCCCAGCATTTT.

This clonotype has just a few counts. This may be a read error, as it is one base from a much larger clone. Without the conserved terminal phenylalanine or tryptophan, this CDR3 likely stems from a read error. The rearrangement joins TRBV3-1 to TRBJ1-1; D gene uncertain. V gave up 1 base and J gave up 0 bases, with 9 bases separating them. The V gene's germline CDR1 is LGHDT and CDR2 YNNKEL (reference sequence). The CDR3 has 15 residues. This chain's CDR3 is CASSQGAGLNTEAFL. CDR3 coding DNA: TGTGCCAGCAGCCAAGGGGCCGGATTGAACACTGAAGCTTTCCTT.

With respect to this clonotype: Being one base from a much bigger clone, this may be a read error. This rearrangement joins TRBV7-2 to TRBJ2-2; TRBD2 might be the D (6 bases). Germline V gives CDR1 SGHTA, CDR2 FQGNSA. This CDR3 spans 12 amino acids. In DNA, the CDR3 is TGTGCTTGGCGGGGAACCACCGGGGAGCTGTTTTTT. Protein: CAWRGTTGELFF.